This is a list of T cell receptor beta chains from one sample in a study of cytomegalovirus exposure and HLA in healthy donors. Using immunoSEQ multiplex PCR, the repertoire was profiled, and TCRdb retains in-frame clones only, with some absent. This sample has about 150,000 clones, with 76% found just once. Sample: PBMCs. All receptors come from a female donor in good health and CMV-seropositive. CDR3s include the opening cysteine and the closing phenylalanine or tryptophan. The order of the fields is J gene, D gene, V gene, clone size, CDR3 protein, CDR3 DNA. A D gene is named only where the DNA matches it firmly. The size entry is marked missing in some rows and otherwise reads once, few, many or a size class.

TRBJ1-2 | TRBD1 | TRBV9 | NA | CASSPWDSQGYGYTF | TGTGCCAGCAGCCCATGGGACAGCCAGGGGTATGGCTACACCTTC
TRBJ2-1 | NA | TRBV7-8 | NA | CASSTLGRRKPYNEQFF | TGTGCCAGCAGTACCTTGGGCAGAAGAAAACCCTACAATGAGCAGTTCTTC
TRBJ2-2 | NA | TRBV2 | NA | CASRASLALNTGELFF | TGTGCCAGCAGGGCCAGCCTAGCGTTAAACACCGGGGAGCTGTTTTTT
TRBJ2-3 | NA | TRBV6-6 | few | CASSQEGSDTQYF | TGTGCCAGCTCTCAGGAGGGGTCAGATACGCAGTATTTT
TRBJ1-5 | TRBD1 | TRBV2 | NA | CASRDRASYSNQPQHF | TGTGCCAGCAGGGACAGGGCGTCTTATAGCAATCAGCCCCAGCATTTT
TRBJ2-7 | TRBD1 | TRBV28 | NA | CASSRDREAYEQYF | TGTGCCAGCAGTCGGGACAGGGAGGCCTACGAGCAGTACTTC
TRBJ1-2 | TRBD1 | TRBV4-1 | NA | CASSPLQGAPTNYGYTF | TGCGCCAGCAGCCCCTTGCAGGGGGCTCCCACTAACTATGGCTACACCTTC
TRBJ1-2 | TRBD1 | TRBV6-5 | once | CASSSQGAGYGYTF | TGTGCCAGCAGTAGTCAGGGGGCCGGCTATGGCTACACCTTC
TRBJ2-7 | TRBD2 | TRBV5-5 | NA | CASSLDSQREAYEQYF | TGTGCCAGCAGCTTGGACTCCCAGCGGGAGGCCTACGAGCAGTACTTC
TRBJ1-4 | TRBD1 | TRBV5-6 | NA | CASSVTQGAFNEKLFF | TGTGCCAGCAGCGTAACACAGGGGGCCTTTAATGAAAAACTGTTTTTT